This T cell receptor (beta chain) comes out of a study of T-cell memory formation after mild COVID-19. Study-level results: Confirmation of SARS-CoV-2 specificity was lacking for second-wave clones peaking day 37.

Points on this clonotype: Antigen unknown.

TCRdb fed the 5' RACE reads into MiXCR, producing one record per CDR3 protein. The table lists about 160,000 distinct CDR3 sequences, about 28% of them singletons. This CDR3 comprises 14 residues. J lost 2 bases, V lost 6 bases, and 4 bases had no gene match. The germline V gene encodes CDR1 MNHEY and CDR2 SVGAGI. The chain combines TRBV6-5 with TRBJ1-5; 7 nucleotides line up with TRBD1. The clonotype was recovered from an adult woman who had mild COVID-19 (a few samples of this study predate the infection). Cell type and time point are not known. Sequencing was done on a sample of PBMCs or a T cell subset sorted from them (not recorded which). CDR3 protein: CASRIGQGNQPQHF. The DNA for the CDR3 is TGTGCCAGCAGAATAGGACAGGGCAATCAGCCCCAGCATTTT.